The 21 T cell receptor beta chains below come from one sample, sequenced in a study of blood T cell repertoires in COVID-19. The method was immunoSEQ multiplex PCR; TCRdb's version includes in-frame clones alone and lacks a portion of them. The sample carries roughly 30,000 clones, 76% recorded once. The specimen sequenced was peripheral blood. The origin of the receptors is a man between 70 and 80 years old with acute or convalescent COVID-19.

V usage is TRBV18 and J usage is TRBJ2-4, with no clear D. CDR3 length: 13 residues. The germline V gene has CDR1 KGHSH and CDR2 LQKENI. Between the trimmed V and J ends, which lost 3 bases and 7 bases, there was a span of 10 bases. CDR3 in DNA: TGTGCCAGCTCACCCTCTTCAGCGAACATTCAGTACTTC. This sequence encodes CASSPSSANIQYF.

V and J are TRBV9 and TRBJ2-1; 10 bases match TRBD2. Germline CDR1 reads SGDLS; CDR2 reads YYNGEE. The CDR3 has 14 residues. V lost 2 bases to trimming and J lost 7 bases; unmatched junction nucleotides: 3. CDR3 sequence reads: CASSVLAGANEQFF. CDR3 DNA: TGTGCCAGCAGCGTCCTAGCGGGAGCTAATGAGCAGTTCTTC.

The chain joins TRBV13 to TRBJ2-5, with 15 bases that match TRBD2. The CDR3 runs 17 residues. In germline, CDR1 is PRHDT, CDR2 FYEKMQ (reference sequence). The V and J ends lost 5 bases and 4 bases, in that order; junction bases with no gene match: 8. This CDR3 is CASSLRTSGGARETQYF. The CDR3 DNA is TGTGCCAGCAGCCTACGGACTAGCGGGGGGGCTAGAGAGACCCAGTACTTC.

This chain links TRBV15 with TRBJ1-1, with unresolved D. Trimming cost V 5 bases and J 5 bases, with 12 bases left between them. Germline CDR1 is LNHNV and CDR2 is YYDKDF (reference sequence). The CDR3 runs to 13 residues. The chain's CDR3 is CATSGPRGTEAFF. The CDR3 nucleotides are TGTGCCACCAGCGGCCCCCGGGGTACTGAAGCTTTCTTT.

This chain uses TRBV9 with TRBJ2-2, with TRBD2 identical over 7 bases. V dropped 2 bases and J dropped 0; count of bases not matched to a gene: 4. This CDR3 comprises 16 residues. Germline V lookup: CDR1 SGDLS, CDR2 YYNGEE. The CDR3 bases are TGTGCCAGCAGCGTTGCAGCGGGGCCGAACACCGGGGAGCTGTTTTTT. Residues: CASSVAAGPNTGELFF.

The V gene is TRBV11-2, the J gene TRBJ1-4; D is undetermined. Germline CDR1 reads SGHAT; CDR2 reads FQNNGV. The CDR3 totals 15 residues. The V end was cut by 2 bases, the J end by 8 bases, with 15 bases between. DNA for the CDR3: TGTGCCAGCAGCTTAAGTACCGTCTCTCGGGAAAAACTGTTTTTT. This gives the protein CASSLSTVSREKLFF.

This clone appeared once. The chain combines TRBV19 with TRBJ2-3; D is unresolved. This CDR3 is built from 14 residues. The germline gives CDR1 LNHDA, CDR2 SQIVND (reference sequence). V was shortened by 5 bases and J by 6 bases, with 15 bases between the two germline ends. The CDR3 sequence is CASSPPAPTDTQYF. The CDR3 region has the DNA TGTGCCAGTAGTCCCCCCGCCCCCACTGATACGCAGTATTTT. Full variable domain (missing parts from reference TRBV19 and TRBJ2-3): DGGITQSPKYLFRKEGQNVTLSCEQNLNHDAMYWYRQDPGQGLRLIYYSQIVNDFQKGDIAEGYSVSREKKESFPLTVTSAQKNPTAFYLCASSPPAPTDTQYFGPGTRLTVL.

This clone was observed once. The chain couples TRBV9 to TRBJ2-7; D call uncertain. Trimming shortened V by 3 bases and J by 3 bases, and 10 bases separated the two germline ends. CDR1 and CDR2 from the germline V gene are SGDLS and YYNGEE. The CDR3 is 13 residues long. The CDR3 is CASSASINYEQYF. The CDR3 bases are TGTGCCAGCAGCGCCTCTATTAACTACGAGCAGTACTTC. Full variable domain (missing parts from reference TRBV9 and TRBJ2-7): DSGVTQTPKHLITATGQRVTLRCSPRSGDLSVYWYQQSLDQGLQFLIQYYNGEERAKGNILERFSAQQFPDLHSELNLSSLELGDSALYFCASSASINYEQYFGPGTRLTVT.

The chain couples TRBV7-9 to TRBJ1-4; 8 bases match TRBD1. The V segment lost 5 bases and the J segment 0 bases; nucleotides outside the gene matches: 8. The CDR3 sequence is 17 residues long. Germline loops: CDR1 SEHNR, CDR2 FQNEAQ (reference sequence). CDR3 residues: CASSHGQGKTTNEKLFF. DNA for the CDR3: TGTGCCAGCAGCCACGGACAGGGAAAAACAACTAATGAAAAACTGTTTTTT.

The rearrangement uses TRBV19 and TRBJ2-7; maybe TRBD2 (6 bases). Trimming took off 3 bases at V and 7 bases at J, with 13 bases between the two ends. The CDR3 sequence is 13 residues long. CDR1 is LNHDA, CDR2 SQIVND, per germline (reference sequence). CDR3 loop: CASSIRSREEQYF. The CDR3, as DNA: TGTGCCAGTAGTATCCGGTCGCGGGAAGAGCAGTACTTC.

As DNA, the CDR3 is TGCGCCAGCAGCCCCCACCCCGCGGGGGGAGGGACCAATGAGCAGTTCTTC. This codes for CASSPHPAGGGTNEQFF. V and J are TRBV4-3 and TRBJ2-1, with TRBD2 matching over 8 bases. V was clipped by 4 bases and J by 6 bases; unmatched bases: 14. Per the germline V gene, CDR1 is LGHNA and CDR2 is YSLEER. This CDR3 is 17 amino acids long.

The V call is TRBV3-1 (or the pseudogene TRBV3-2), the J call TRBJ1-1; maybe TRBD1 (5 bases). The germline V gene encodes CDR1 LGHDT and CDR2 YNNKEL (reference sequence). The CDR3 runs to 14 residues. The V end was cut by 6 bases, the J end by 1 base, with 12 bases between. The CDR3 spells CASRRGDGNTEAFF. CDR3 nucleotides: TGTGCCAGCAGGCGGGGGGACGGGAACACTGAAGCTTTCTTT.

This clone was detected a few times. The CDR3 nucleotides are TGTGCCATCCCCGGCAAGGACACGAACACTGAAGCTTTCTTT. It encodes CAIPGKDTNTEAFF. This chain joins TRBV10-3 and TRBJ1-1; D perhaps matches TRBD1 (5 bases). CDR1 is ENHRY, CDR2 SYGVKD, per germline. The CDR3 contains 14 residues. Trimming pared 8 bases from V and 1 base from J, leaving 14 bases between.

The chain couples TRBV12-5 to TRBJ2-1; TRBD2 matches 8 bases. After removal of 7 bases from V and 7 bases from J, the junction contained 6 bases not matched to a gene. The CDR3 covers 13 residues. Germline loops: CDR1 LGHNT, CDR2 FRNRAP. In nucleotides, the CDR3 is TGTGCTAGTGCTAGCGGGTCCCCAAATGAGCAGTTCTTC. It codes for CASASGSPNEQFF.

This clone was seen only once. The chain combines TRBV29-1 with TRBJ1-5, with a tentative D call TRBD1 (5 bases). Trimming cost V 4 bases and J 2 bases, with 9 bases left between them. Germline CDR1 is SQVTM and CDR2 is ANQGSEA. The CDR3 length is 13 residues. CDR3 residues: CSVVDSGNQPQHF. DNA of the CDR3: TGCAGCGTTGTCGACAGCGGCAATCAGCCCCAGCATTTT. Together with reference TRBV29-1 and TRBJ1-5, the CDR3 gives the full variable domain: SAVISQKPSRDICQRGTSLTIQCQVDSQVTMMFWYRQQPGQSLTLIATANQGSEATYESGFVIDKFPISRPNLTFSTLTVSNMSPEDSSIYLCSVVDSGNQPQHFGDGTRLSIL.

This rearrangement joins TRBV5-4 to TRBJ2-3, with 16 nucleotides matching TRBD2. The CDR3 length is 18 residues. The ends lost 5 bases at V and 7 bases at J; junction bases unmatched: 13. Germline V CDR1 and CDR2: SGHNT, YYREEE (reference sequence). Written as DNA, the CDR3 is TGTGCCAGCAGTTCCGGGGCCGGGACTAGCGGGGGGGGATATACGCAGTATTTT. Protein product: CASSSGAGTSGGGYTQYF.

The chain links TRBV28 to TRBJ2-7; 7 bases are a match to TRBD2. V lost 3 bases, J lost 5 bases, and 25 bases stayed unmatched. Germline CDR1 is MDHEN and CDR2 is SYDVKM. The CDR3 runs to 20 residues. CDR3 nucleotides: TGTGCCAGCAGTTTTTCCTCCCCATCAAGCTACGGGGGAGGGGTGAACGAGCAGTACTTC. Translated, it gives CASSFSSPSSYGGGVNEQYF.

The gene calls are TRBV9 and TRBJ2-5; tentative D call: TRBD1 (6 bases). Germline assignment: CDR1 SGDLS and CDR2 YYNGEE. V gave up 3 bases and J gave up 7 bases, with 16 bases separating them. The CDR3 is 14 residues long. The CDR3 DNA reads as TGTGCCAGCAGCGCCACAGGGTTCGAGGCGACCCAGTACTTC. Its protein product is CASSATGFEATQYF.

The gene calls are TRBV11-2 and TRBJ1-4; the match to TRBD1 covers 7 bases. In germline, CDR1 is SGHAT, CDR2 FQNNGV. V was pared by 3 bases and J by 5 bases, with 9 bases of the junction left unmatched. This CDR3 region has 16 residues. The CDR3 nucleotides are TGTGCCAGCAGCTTTGGGGAGACAGGGAGGAATGAAAAACTGTTTTTT. It translates to CASSFGETGRNEKLFF.

The chain has TRBV18 and TRBJ2-3; D is undetermined. This CDR3 comprises 15 residues. Germline V lookup: CDR1 KGHSH, CDR2 LQKENI. Trimming took 4 bases from V and 2 from J, leaving 13 bases between them. This chain's CDR3 is CASSLTRPNTDTQYF. CDR3 sequence (DNA): TGTGCCAGCTCACTGACGAGGCCTAACACAGATACGCAGTATTTT.

The genes are TRBV18 and TRBJ2-7; D might be TRBD1 (6 bases). CDR1 KGHSH and CDR2 LQKENI come from the germline V gene. The CDR3 is made up of 14 amino acids. V lost 6 bases, J lost 0 bases, and 12 bases lay in between. Here the CDR3 reads CASSQDSSSYEQYF. The DNA of the CDR3 is TGTGCCAGCTCGCAGGACAGCAGCTCCTACGAGCAGTACTTC.